Shown below are 3 T cell receptor beta chains from a single sample sequenced in a study of T cell changes during pregnancy in multiple sclerosis. The table came from immunoSEQ multiplex PCR; TCRdb's copy has only in-frame clones and leaves some out. Of tens of thousands of clones listed, about 93% are singletons. The starting material was CD8+ T cells from peripheral blood mononuclear cells, obtained in the third trimester of pregnancy. The receptors come from a female donor with multiple sclerosis, enrolled in a pregnancy study.

This sequence joins TRBV27 and TRBJ2-5; maybe TRBD2 (6 bases). The germline gives CDR1 MNHEY, CDR2 SMNVEV (reference sequence). V shed 1 base and J shed 4 bases, with 10 bases lying between them. This CDR3 has 14 amino acids. CDR3 loop: CASSLWSEGETQYF. The CDR3 DNA reads TGTGCCAGCAGTTTATGGTCGGAGGGAGAGACCCAGTACTTC.

This clone was detected once. V and J are TRBV11-2 and TRBJ2-1; 8 bases align to TRBD1. This CDR3 has 15 amino acids. V trimming: 1 base; J trimming: 4 bases; junction bases outside the gene matches: 3. Germline V gene sequence: CDR1 SGHAT, CDR2 FQNNGV. CDR3 loop: CASSLGRGPYNEQFF. The CDR3 nucleotides read TGTGCCAGCAGCTTAGGCAGGGGGCCTTACAATGAGCAGTTCTTC.

The CDR3 spells CASSQDGSDRTNVLTF. The CDR3 bases are TGCGCCAGCAGCCAAGACGGAAGCGACAGAACCAACGTCCTGACTTTC. The chain recombines TRBV4-1 with TRBJ2-6; TRBD1 might be the D (5 bases). This CDR3 has 16 residues. The ends were cut back, 0 bases at V and 8 bases at J, with 14 bases in the middle. Germline CDR1 and CDR2: MGHRA and YSYEKL.